Listed below are T cell receptor beta chains from one sample, sequenced in a study of blood T cell repertoires in COVID-19. Generated by immunoSEQ multiplex PCR, the TCRdb table keeps only in-frame clones and is missing some. The table lists approximately 170,000 clones, about 84% of them singletons. The sequenced material came from PBMCs or T cells enriched from blood (not recorded which). These receptor sequences come from a man aged 45-65 years who had recovered from COVID-19. Each CDR3 is given with its conserved first and last residue. A clone size is listed for some rows: how often the clone was seen (once, few, many), or a class if it is expanded.

TRBJ1-3,TRBV5-1,NA,CASSSVDRRSGNTIYF
TRBJ1-3,TRBV28,NA,CASRGHGSGNTIYF
TRBJ2-3,TRBV6-4,NA,CASSDVASGGTDTQYF
TRBJ1-5,TRBV3-1/TRBV3-2,NA,CASSLQGSGNQPQHF
TRBJ1-3,TRBV6-1,once,CASSEARGSVTGNTIYF
TRBJ2-5,TRBV11-2,NA,CASSPPGSATQYF
TRBJ2-1,TRBV4-2,NA,CASSPRLAGRYNEQFF
TRBJ1-2,TRBV5-1,NA,CASSLDRTYYGYTF
TRBJ1-4,TRBV4-2,NA,CASRPMTGNSEKLFF
TRBJ1-5,TRBV19,NA,CASRASNQPQHF
TRBJ1-3,TRBV19,NA,CASSEDSHSGNTIYF
TRBJ1-1,TRBV18,NA,CASSPHGLPNTEAFF
TRBJ2-5,TRBV4-1,NA,CASSQGALTETQYF
TRBJ2-1,TRBV2,NA,CASSVWADEQFF
TRBJ1-1,TRBV6-5,NA,CASSQAGALSTEAFF
TRBJ1-3,TRBV28,NA,CASSLPGTARNTIYF
TRBJ2-3,TRBV7-9,NA,CASSFYGPATGTDTQYF
TRBJ1-2,TRBV20-1,once,CSASRGGYTF